This T cell receptor (beta chain) was captured by sequencing in a study of T cells after yellow fever vaccination. The study made its TCR cDNA through 5'RACE template switching. That step introduced a universal primer site along with UMIs. TCRdb re-analysed the 5' RACE reads in MiXCR, keeping a single row per CDR3 protein. Of around 550,000 distinct CDR3 sequences in the sample, 15% to 20% were seen once. CDR1 and CDR2 from the germline V gene are GTSNPN and SVGIG (reference sequence). The CDR3 totals 14 residues. Germline trimming cut 4 bases from V and 4 bases from J; bases unmatched to any gene: 5. Overall study results and limits: The study found a weaker secondary response that peaked faster, day 5 versus 15. Of the clonotypes, a small share occurred in both CD4 and CD8 compartments.

The sample holds a few counts of this clonotype. Its antigen is not known. The clonotype was recovered from a man aged 25-40 years who received the YFV17D yellow fever vaccine. This chain connects TRBV30 to TRBJ2-3; 10 positions match TRBD2. The sample in question was PBMCs, obtained 15 days after the yellow fever booster vaccination. Here the CDR3 reads CAWKREGLSDTQYF. CDR3 nucleotide sequence: TGTGCCTGGAAGCGGGAGGGCCTTTCAGATACGCAGTATTTT.